The source of this T cell receptor beta chain is a study of shared clonotypes between healthy human individuals. The CDR3 covers 15 residues. CDR1 and CDR2 from the germline V gene are SGHTA and FQGNSA. The V gene lost 1 base and the J gene lost 7 bases, with 14 bases spanning the gap. Ten immunoSEQ deep assay plates were used by the authors to sequence unsorted PBMC DNA. Repertoires were generated with immunoSEQ multiplex PCR, while TCRdb's copy carries only in-frame clones and drops some. In the table there are 400,000 to 500,000 clones, less than 80% of which are singletons. The genes are TRBV7-2 and TRBJ2-1; possible D gene TRBD2, 6 bases. The sequenced sample was PBMCs. The source is a woman aged 40 to 49 in good health. Some clones in this sample may be carry-over from other donors' samples. CDR3 in amino acids: CASSLDGSGTNEQFF. The CDR3 DNA is TGTGCCAGCAGCTTAGATGGTAGCGGAACAAATGAGCAGTTCTTC.